The present T cell receptor beta chain was sequenced within a study of beta chain features in type 1 diabetes (dated by TCRdb to 2016 to 2019). At the level of the whole study: Mean age, gender distribution, total cell number and subset yield did not differ between patients and healthy donors. In the study, recently diagnosed type 1 diabetes patients and matched healthy donors were compared on the TCRB repertoires of their sorted circulating CD4+ T cell subsets. A total of 107,917,701 sorted cells were examined across all samples, and the number of cells per subset was strongly correlated with RNA yield. Regulatory and stem cell-like memory subsets were obtained from only 8 patients and roughly 8 healthy donors, while naive and central memory subsets were obtained from all 30 or so donors.

All of the isolated RNA was reverse transcribed with the High Capacity cDNA Reverse Transcription Kit, so expressed TCRB transcripts were sequenced. Deep immunoSEQ sequencing was applied to naive, central memory and regulatory T cell samples, giving an average of around 3.8 million total reads per sample. After sorted cells were lysed in RLT buffer, RNA was extracted with DNase-treated RNeasy Micro or Mini kits, with the choice depending on cell number. Each cell subset was processed on its own to prevent cross-contamination, while patient and healthy donor samples were processed together. TCRB sequences were amplified from cDNA with the immunoSEQ multiplex PCR, producing 87-bp fragments spanning the CDR3 region. Sequencing of the amplicons was performed on the Illumina HiSeq platform. Per the original workflow: Synthetic template baselines were used to correct PCR bias computationally, reads within Hamming distance 2 were collapsed together, and singletons that could not be merged were discarded. Reads were aligned to IMGT to assign V, D and J genes, CDR3 length, and insertions or deletions at six rearrangement sites. Clonotype counts were normalized to sorted cell number within each subset before computing true diversity and Gini coefficients with the tcR R package. Repertoire sharing was quantified using the overlap coefficient calculated on TCRB nucleotide sequences. The clones in this table, taken by TCRdb from immuneACCESS, are in-frame only. Not every clone is retained; where verified, under half of the shortfall comes from an unresolved V gene, and the cause of the rest is unknown. From that table come the V and J calls and clone size; the DNA was used to work out D and trimming. This sample comprises more than 140,000 clones, roughly 9.7% of them detected only once. Around 0.65% of the sample belongs to the ten largest clones.

What the work shows at the level of the full study, not this receptor alone: Because cDNA was sequenced instead of genomic DNA, highly expressing activated cells could be over-represented, though the groups showed no difference in activation or CD3 levels. The naive, central memory and regulatory TCRB repertoires appeared to resemble one another more closely among patients than among healthy donors. Shorter templates might have been favored by PCR, but patient and control samples were amplified and corrected together, so both groups would have been affected equally by any skew. HLA sub-analyses involved small numbers of individuals, so any influence of HLA type on TCRB rearrangement remained unresolved. Patients with type 1 diabetes made fewer insertions and deleted more nucleotides at VDJ recombination sites, implying thymic rearrangement abnormalities. Type 1 diabetes patients showed a moderate but significant shortening of TCRB CDR3 length in all four CD4+ subsets.

The CDR3 runs 13 residues from the cysteine to the phenylalanine. Only CDR3 DNA remains: 39 bases, in frame from the first base. Via the germline V gene, CDR1 is SGHRS and CDR2 YFSETQ. At the junction V is shortened by 4 bases and J by 1 base, with 8 bases in between. Each donor gave one peripheral blood draw, averaging roughly 100 mL, which was collected into heparinised tubes. A BD FACSAria II was used to sort naive, central memory, regulatory and stem cell-like memory CD4+ T cells with a panel that included CD45RO, CCR7, CD25, CD127, CD95 and CD27. Purity was above 95% for every sorted population. PBMCs were isolated right away by Lymphoprep density gradient centrifugation and were stained directly, without culture. Samples were stained and sorted in pairs, with one healthy donor and one patient per experiment, so that batch effects were minimized. This clone was recorded a few times. Its antigen is currently not known. No base-level quality is on record; no much larger clone is a single base apart.

The origin of this receptor is a woman aged 40 to 49 in good health. Recombination connected TRBV5-1 to TRBJ1-1; the D gene lacks a confident call. Input material: central memory CD4+ T cells from blood. CDR3 loop: CASSVQENTEAFF. The DNA sequence reads TGCGCCAGCAGCGTACAAGAGAACACTGAAGCTTTCTTT.